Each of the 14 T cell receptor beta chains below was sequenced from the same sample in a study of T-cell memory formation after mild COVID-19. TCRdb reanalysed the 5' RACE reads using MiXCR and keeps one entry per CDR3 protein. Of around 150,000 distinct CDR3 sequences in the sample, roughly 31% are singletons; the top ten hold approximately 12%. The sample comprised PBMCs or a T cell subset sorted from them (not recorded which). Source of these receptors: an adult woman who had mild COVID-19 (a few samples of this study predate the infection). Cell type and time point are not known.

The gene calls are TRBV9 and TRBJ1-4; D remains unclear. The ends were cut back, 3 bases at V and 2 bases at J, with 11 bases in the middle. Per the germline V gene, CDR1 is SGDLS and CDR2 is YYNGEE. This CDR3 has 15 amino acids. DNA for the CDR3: TGTGCCAGCAGCGAGGGAGGATCCACTAATGAAAAACTGTTTTTT. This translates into CASSEGGSTNEKLFF.

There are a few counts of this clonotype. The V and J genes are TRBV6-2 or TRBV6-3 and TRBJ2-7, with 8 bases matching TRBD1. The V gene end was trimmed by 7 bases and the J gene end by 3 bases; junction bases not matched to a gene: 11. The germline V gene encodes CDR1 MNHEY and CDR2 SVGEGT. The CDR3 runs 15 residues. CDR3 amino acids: CASTSLGTGDYEQYF. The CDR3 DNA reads TGTGCCAGCACCTCCCTTGGGACAGGTGACTACGAGCAGTACTTC.

In DNA, the CDR3 is TGTGCCAGCAGCTTAGGGACTAGCGGGAGATCTCGGAATGAGCAGTTCTTC. It translates to CASSLGTSGRSRNEQFF. This chain links TRBV11-2 with TRBJ2-1; 13 nucleotides line up with TRBD2. Germline CDR1 is SGHAT and CDR2 is FQNNGV. Germline trimming cut 1 base from V and 7 bases from J; bases unmatched to any gene: 7. This CDR3 is built from 17 residues.

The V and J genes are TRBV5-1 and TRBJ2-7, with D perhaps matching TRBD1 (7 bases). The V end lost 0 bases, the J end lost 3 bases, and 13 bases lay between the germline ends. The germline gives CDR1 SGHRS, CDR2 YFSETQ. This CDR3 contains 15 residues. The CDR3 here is CASSLESGGGYEQYF. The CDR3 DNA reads TGCGCCAGCAGCTTGGAGTCAGGGGGAGGCTACGAGCAGTACTTC. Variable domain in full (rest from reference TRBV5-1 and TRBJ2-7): KAGVTQTPRYLIKTRGQQVTLSCSPISGHRSVSWYQQTPGQGLQFLFEYFSETQRNKGNFPGRFSGRQFSNSRSEMNVSTLELGDSALYLCASSLESGGGYEQYFGPGTRLTVT.

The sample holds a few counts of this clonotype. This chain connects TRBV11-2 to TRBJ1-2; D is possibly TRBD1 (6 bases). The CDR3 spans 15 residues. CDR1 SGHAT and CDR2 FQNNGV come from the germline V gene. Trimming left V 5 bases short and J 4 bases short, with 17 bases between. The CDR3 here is CASSHDPGGGYGYTF. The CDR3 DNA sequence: TGTGCCAGCAGCCACGACCCGGGGGGCGGCTATGGCTACACCTTC.

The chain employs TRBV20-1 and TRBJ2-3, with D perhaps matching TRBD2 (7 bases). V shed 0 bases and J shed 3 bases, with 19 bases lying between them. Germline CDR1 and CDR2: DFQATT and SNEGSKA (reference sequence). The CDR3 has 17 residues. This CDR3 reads CSARDRRGGRTTDTQYF. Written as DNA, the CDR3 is TGCAGTGCTAGAGATCGGAGGGGGGGCCGTACGACAGATACGCAGTATTTT.

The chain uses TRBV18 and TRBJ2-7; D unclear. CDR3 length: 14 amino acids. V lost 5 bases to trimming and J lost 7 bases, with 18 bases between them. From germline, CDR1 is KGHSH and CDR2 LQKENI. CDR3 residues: CASSDRDVRREQYF. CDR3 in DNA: TGTGCCAGCTCAGACCGCGACGTCAGGCGGGAGCAGTACTTC.

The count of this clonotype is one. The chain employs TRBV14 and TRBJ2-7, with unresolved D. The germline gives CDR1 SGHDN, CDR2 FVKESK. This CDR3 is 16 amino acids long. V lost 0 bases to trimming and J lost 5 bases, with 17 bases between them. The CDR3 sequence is CASSQDYGLIFHEQYF. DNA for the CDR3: TGTGCCAGCAGCCAAGATTACGGGCTCATCTTCCACGAGCAGTACTTC.

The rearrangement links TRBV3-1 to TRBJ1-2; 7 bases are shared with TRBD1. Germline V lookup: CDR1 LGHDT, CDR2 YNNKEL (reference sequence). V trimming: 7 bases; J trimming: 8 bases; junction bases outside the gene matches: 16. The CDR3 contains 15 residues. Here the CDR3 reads CASTGTAGLAQGYTF. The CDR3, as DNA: TGTGCCAGCACCGGGACAGCGGGTTTGGCGCAAGGCTACACCTTC.

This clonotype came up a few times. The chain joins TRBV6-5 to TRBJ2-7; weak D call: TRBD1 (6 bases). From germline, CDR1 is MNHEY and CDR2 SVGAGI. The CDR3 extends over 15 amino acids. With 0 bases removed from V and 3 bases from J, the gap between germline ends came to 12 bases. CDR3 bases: TGTGCCAGCAGTTACTCGAGGGGGACCCTCTACGAGCAGTACTTC. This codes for CASSYSRGTLYEQYF.

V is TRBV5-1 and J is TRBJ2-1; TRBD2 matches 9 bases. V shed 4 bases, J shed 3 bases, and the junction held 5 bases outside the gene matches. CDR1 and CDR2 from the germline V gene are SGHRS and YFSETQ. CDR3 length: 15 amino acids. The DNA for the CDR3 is TGCGCCAGCAGCACCACTAGCGGGCGCTACAATGAGCAGTTCTTC. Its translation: CASSTTSGRYNEQFF.

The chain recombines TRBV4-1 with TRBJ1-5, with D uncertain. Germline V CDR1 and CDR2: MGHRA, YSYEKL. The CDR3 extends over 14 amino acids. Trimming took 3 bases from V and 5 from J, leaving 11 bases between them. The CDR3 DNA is TGCGCCAGCAGCCAGGTCGTAGGAGATCAGCCCCAGCATTTT. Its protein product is CASSQVVGDQPQHF.

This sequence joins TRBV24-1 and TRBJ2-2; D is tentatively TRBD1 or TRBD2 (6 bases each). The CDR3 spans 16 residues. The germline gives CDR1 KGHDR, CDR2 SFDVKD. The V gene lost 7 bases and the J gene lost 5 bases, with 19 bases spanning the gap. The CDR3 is CATSSGGRQWTGELFF. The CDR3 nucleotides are TGTGCCACCAGCTCCGGGGGCAGGCAGTGGACCGGGGAGCTGTTTTTT.

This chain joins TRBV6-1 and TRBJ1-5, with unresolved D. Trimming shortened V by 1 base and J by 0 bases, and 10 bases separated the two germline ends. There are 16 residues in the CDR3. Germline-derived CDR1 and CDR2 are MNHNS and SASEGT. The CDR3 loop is CASSEGLGVSNQPQHF. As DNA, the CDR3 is TGTGCCAGCAGTGAAGGCCTCGGGGTTAGCAATCAGCCCCAGCATTTT.